This T cell receptor (beta chain) came from a study of shared clonotypes between healthy human individuals. Whole-study findings and limits: Memory subsets generally showed smaller estimated richness than naive subsets did. It was anticipated that sequencing depth would influence how many clonotypes donors shared. Rarefaction showed sorted-subset sequencing was incomplete despite large depth.

For every subset, genomic DNA was evenly distributed across several immunoSEQ plates. Assay used: immunoSEQ multiplex PCR; TCRdb lists only in-frame clones, some missing. The sample lists about 680,000 clones, about 90% occurring once. Germline CDR1 SEHNR, CDR2 FQNEAQ (reference sequence). Trimming shortened V by 5 bases and J by 12 bases, and 11 bases separated the two germline ends. This CDR3 is 12 amino acids long. About this clone itself: Its target is unknown.

Naive CD8 isolation took CD45RO-negative cells positively selected for CCR7 and excluded terminally differentiated effector memory CD45RA+ cells. This clonotype originated in a man between 25 and 39 years old in good health. The rearrangement uses TRBV7-9 and TRBJ2-6; D is unclear. Sample: naive CD8+ T cells sorted from blood. CDR3 protein: CASSPDITVLTF. The CDR3 DNA is TGTGCCAGCAGCCCAGACATAACCGTCCTGACTTTC.